This T cell receptor (beta chain) was recovered during a study of OX40 agonist ivuxolimab in advanced cancers. Germline CDR1 KGHSH, CDR2 LQKENI. This CDR3 has 19 residues. With 3 bases clipped from V and 8 bases from J, the junction kept 17 bases outside the gene matches. This clone showed up just once. The table came from immunoSEQ multiplex PCR; TCRdb's copy has only in-frame clones and leaves some out. The table shows tens of thousands of clones, with 91% occurring only once. The genes are TRBV18 and TRBJ2-1; 12 bases line up with TRBD2. This receptor was identified in an adult with an advanced solid tumor such as melanoma, head and neck, liver or kidney cancer. Sequenced here: CD4+ or CD8+ T cells sorted from blood, sampled in a trial of the OX40 agonist ivuxolimab. CDR3 residues: CASSPGAGSASGRADEQFF. CDR3 DNA sequence: TGTGCCAGCTCACCCGGGGCCGGTTCGGCTAGCGGGAGGGCCGATGAGCAGTTCTTC.